This T cell receptor beta chain is drawn from a study of blood T cell repertoires in COVID-19 (dated by TCRdb to 2020 to 2021). With respect to the entire study: The collaborator samples originated in the United States, Italy and Spain and spanned the acute and convalescent phases of COVID-19. The material from the prospective study consisted of cDNA or gDNA derived from T cells, B-cell-depleted T cells, or PBMCs. Deeply sampled blood TCRbeta repertoires from subjects exposed to, actively infected with, or recovered from COVID-19 were included in the dataset. A freely available public database, intended as a resource for researchers studying the immune response to SARS-CoV-2, is where the repertoires were released. Samples were obtained from the ongoing ImmuneRACE study (first 160 participants) and from about 1,300 subjects provided by 6 global collaborators. The sample metadata nearly always contained a de-identified subject ID, COVID-19 status, age in years and sex. Where available, HLA class I and class II types were taken from metadata supplied by the sample provider and were not determined by assay-based typing.

Notes on this clone: Its antigen remains unidentified. There are no base qualities to consult, and no much larger clone falls within one base.

At one collaborating source in Seattle, patients were enrolled during active infection and were followed longitudinally through the course of disease. Collaborating institutions collected whole blood in K2EDTA tubes following their own protocols. Collaborator samples were shipped for TCRbeta analysis as frozen whole blood, isolated PBMCs, or DNA extracted from either sample type. What the research found in general, with its limitations: How much clinical and demographic metadata was included differed by source and by participant, and the metadata was provided uncurated.

The immunoSEQ Assay, a bias-controlled multiplex PCR, was used to amplify TCRbeta CDR3 regions from genomic DNA. For the original study's pipeline: Within the assay, amplification of reference gene primers was used to estimate how many nucleated cells each sample contained. Sequence reads were collapsed and filtered to measure the absolute abundance of every unique TCRbeta CDR3 rearrangement. Productive Simpson clonality was computed per sample as the square root of Simpson's diversity index over productive rearrangements. In its TCRdb copy, this immuneACCESS table keeps in-frame sequences only and misses some clones. Where compared with another copy, unresolved V genes explain less than half of these, and the others have no known cause. D and trimming were read from the DNA, whereas the V and J calls and clone size are those reported in that table. This sample holds approximately 93,000 clones; about 86% were observed only once. The ten largest clones take up about 1.9% of the sample.

The clonotype originates from a man in his fifties or sixties with COVID-19, enrolled during active disease. Sequencing was performed on peripheral blood.

The nucleotides read TGTGCCTGGAGTGGTCCCAGGGGGAATCAGCCCCAGCATTTT. It specifies CAWSGPRGNQPQHF. The chain couples TRBV30 to TRBJ1-5, with 7 bases aligning to TRBD1. The CDR3 holds 14 amino acids from the cysteine to the phenylalanine. Of all the DNA, just the CDR3 is kept, 42 bases in frame from base 1. The germline V gene (reference sequence) sets CDR1 to GTSNPN and CDR2 to SVGIG. Here V drops 1 base and J drops 4 bases, and the junction holds 4 bases not matched to any gene.